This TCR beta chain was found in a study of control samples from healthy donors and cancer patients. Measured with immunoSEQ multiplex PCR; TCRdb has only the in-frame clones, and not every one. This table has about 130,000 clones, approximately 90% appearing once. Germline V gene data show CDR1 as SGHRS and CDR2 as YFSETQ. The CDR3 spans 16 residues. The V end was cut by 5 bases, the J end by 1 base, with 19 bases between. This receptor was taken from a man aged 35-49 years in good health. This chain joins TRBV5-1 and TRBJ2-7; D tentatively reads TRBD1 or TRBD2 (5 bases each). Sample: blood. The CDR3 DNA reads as TGCGCCAGCAGGACCTCCCCAGGGAGTAGGTCCTACGAGCAGTACTTC. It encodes CASRTSPGSRSYEQYF.